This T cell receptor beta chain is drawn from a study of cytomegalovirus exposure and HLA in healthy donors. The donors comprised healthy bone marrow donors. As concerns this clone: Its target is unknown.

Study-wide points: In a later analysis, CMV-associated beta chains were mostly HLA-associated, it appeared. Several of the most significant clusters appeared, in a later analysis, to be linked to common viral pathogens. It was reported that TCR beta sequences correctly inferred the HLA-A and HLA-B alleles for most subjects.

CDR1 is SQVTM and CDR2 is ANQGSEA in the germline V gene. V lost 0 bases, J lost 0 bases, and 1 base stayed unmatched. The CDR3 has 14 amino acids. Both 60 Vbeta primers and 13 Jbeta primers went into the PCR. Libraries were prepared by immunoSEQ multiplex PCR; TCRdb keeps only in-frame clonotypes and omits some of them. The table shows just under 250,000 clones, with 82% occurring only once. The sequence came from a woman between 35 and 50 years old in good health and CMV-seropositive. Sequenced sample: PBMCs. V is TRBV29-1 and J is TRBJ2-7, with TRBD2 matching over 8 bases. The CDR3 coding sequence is TGCAGCGTTGAAGAGACTAGCGACTCCTACGAGCAGTACTTC. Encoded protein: CSVEETSDSYEQYF.